Listed here are 5 T cell receptor beta chains from one sample, sequenced in a study of early T cells in non-severe SARS-CoV-2 infection (dated by TCRdb to about 2021). The library was obtained by 5' RACE. TCRdb shows the sequencer as NextSeq 500. Clones were called with MiXCR by TCRdb after fastp trimmed the public reads at Q25, and only in-frame beta chains were retained. Entries that share a CDR3 protein sequence are merged under the most common genes and DNA. The sample records some 58,000 distinct CDR3 sequences, around 14% of which are singletons. The ten largest clones represent roughly 4.2% of the sample. The sample consisted of whole blood. The receptors come from an adult who was a healthcare worker with PCR-confirmed SARS-CoV-2 infection or an uninfected control (not recorded which).

The chain uses TRBV5-1 and TRBJ1-2; 7 nucleotides match TRBD1. V lost 4 bases, J lost 8 bases, and 14 bases stayed unmatched. The CDR3 consists of 15 residues. In germline, CDR1 is SGHRS, CDR2 YFSETQ. The CDR3 region has the DNA TGCGCCAGCAGCACCTACTCGACAGGGCACCAAGGCTACACCTTC. The encoded protein is CASSTYSTGHQGYTF.

The table lists this clonotype with a few counts. The rearrangement uses TRBV6-2 or TRBV6-3 and TRBJ2-7, with D hard to call. Germline V gives CDR1 MNHEY, CDR2 SVGEGT. V was pared by 3 bases and J by 5 bases, with 8 bases between. CDR3 length: 12 amino acids. CDR3 nucleotides: TGTGCCAGCAGTTATAAGGGAAACGAGCAGTACTTC. This translates into CASSYKGNEQYF.

The rearrangement uses TRBV7-9 and TRBJ1-1; tentatively, D is TRBD1 (5 bases). V lost 8 bases to trimming and J lost 2 bases, with 15 bases between them. Germline V gene lookup returns CDR1 SEHNR and CDR2 FQNEAQ (reference sequence). The CDR3 loop spans 14 amino acids. The CDR3 nucleotides read TGTGCCAGCGGACCAAGACAGAGCAACACTGAAGCTTTCTTT. Protein sequence: CASGPRQSNTEAFF. Variable domain in full (rest from reference TRBV7-9 and TRBJ1-1): DTGVSQNPRHKITKRGQNVTFRCDPISEHNRLYWYRQTLGQGPEFLTYFQNEAQLEKSRLLSDRFSAERPKGSFSTLEIQRTEQGDSAMYLCASGPRQSNTEAFFGQGTRLTVV.

This clonotype was seen many times. The chain has TRBV7-9 and TRBJ2-5, with TRBD2 matching over 8 bases. V gave up 5 bases and J gave up 5 bases; unmatched junction bases: 7. This CDR3 region has 14 residues. The germline gives CDR1 SEHNR, CDR2 FQNEAQ (reference sequence). The CDR3 region is CASSQTGGAETQYF. CDR3 sequence (DNA): TGTGCCAGCAGCCAGACCGGGGGGGCGGAGACCCAGTACTTC.

This clonotype was observed a handful of times. J is TRBJ1-5 and V is TRBV7-9; D not certain. The ends were cut back, 6 bases at V and 0 bases at J, with 12 bases in the middle. This CDR3 region has 15 residues. The germline V gene has CDR1 SEHNR and CDR2 FQNEAQ (reference sequence). In nucleotides, the CDR3 is TGTGCCAGCAGTGGAGAAGTAGATAGCAATCAGCCCCAGCATTTT. Its protein product is CASSGEVDSNQPQHF. Combining the CDR3 with reference TRBV7-9 and TRBJ1-5 gives the whole variable domain DTGVSQNPRHKITKRGQNVTFRCDPISEHNRLYWYRQTLGQGPEFLTYFQNEAQLEKSRLLSDRFSAERPKGSFSTLEIQRTEQGDSAMYLCASSGEVDSNQPQHFGDGTRLSIL.